This TCR beta chain was found in a study of blood T cells in healthy people across ages. Primers used in a second PCR of roughly 7 to 12 cycles were a sample-barcoded 5' primer and a J-beta primer mix. TCRdb redid the calling of the 5' RACE reads with MiXCR, one entry per CDR3 protein. The sample has 1.5 million or so distinct CDR3 sequences, approximately 42% seen once; the top ten hold approximately 7.9%. The CDR3 spans 14 residues. Trimming cost V 8 bases and J 4 bases; bases outside gene matches: 9. The germline V gene has CDR1 SGHTA and CDR2 FQGTGA. Sequences were obtained from blood. The sequence was obtained from a woman between 18 and 29 years old in good health. This rearrangement joins TRBV7-3 to TRBJ1-1; 8 positions agree with TRBD1. CDR3 DNA: TGTGCCAGCGCAGCAGGGGGCAGGGGCACTGAAGCTTTCTTT. Translating gives CASAAGGRGTEAFF.